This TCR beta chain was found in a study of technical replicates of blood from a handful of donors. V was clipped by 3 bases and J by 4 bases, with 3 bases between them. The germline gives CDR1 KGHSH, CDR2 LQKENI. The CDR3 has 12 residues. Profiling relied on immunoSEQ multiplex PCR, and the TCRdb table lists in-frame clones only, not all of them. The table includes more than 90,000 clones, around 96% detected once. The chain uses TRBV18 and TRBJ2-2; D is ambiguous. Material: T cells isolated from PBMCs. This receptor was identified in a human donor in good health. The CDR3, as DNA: TGTGCCAGCTCACCCGGCACCGGGGAGCTGTTTTTT. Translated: CASSPGTGELFF.